The present TCR beta chain was sequenced within a study of blood T cell repertoires in COVID-19. On the study more broadly: Spain, Italy and the United States supplied samples that represented acute and convalescent COVID-19.

The CDR3 length is 16 residues. V gave up 5 bases and J gave up 7 bases, with 19 bases separating them. CDR1 SGHRS and CDR2 YFSETQ come from the germline V gene. The authors' processing: Estimation of nucleated cell counts was performed using reference gene primer amplification. Produced via immunoSEQ multiplex PCR; TCRdb's table is partial and in-frame only. V, J and clone size are those of that table, while D and trimming were read from the DNA. The table shows 450,000 or so clones, with about 87% occurring only once. The TCR comes from a man in his late teens or twenties with COVID-19, enrolled during active disease. This chain links TRBV5-1 with TRBJ1-6, with D possibly matching TRBD1 (6 bases). Sequencing input: peripheral blood. The CDR3 is CASSINRVEENSPLHF. In DNA form, the CDR3 reads TGCGCCAGCAGTATCAACAGGGTGGAGGAAAATTCACCCCTCCACTTT.